Listed here is a single T cell receptor beta chain. Antigen unknown. The data are from a study of shared clonotypes between healthy human individuals. Study-wide results and limits: Naive subsets generally had larger estimated richness than memory subsets.

The CDR3 spans 14 residues. Between the trimmed V and J ends, which lost 0 bases and 4 bases, there was a span of 9 bases. Germline V gene data show CDR1 as MNHNS and CDR2 as SASEGT. The data were produced by immunoSEQ multiplex PCR, yet TCRdb's version contains in-frame clones alone and is incomplete. This table holds around 2.5 million clones, roughly 93% found once. Sequencing was performed on naive CD4+ T cells from PBMCs. Indicated subset: CD45RA+ positively selected. This chain links TRBV6-1 with TRBJ1-2; D is ambiguous. The sequence came from a young man in good health. Some clones in this sample may be carry-over from other donors' samples. CDR3 loop: CASSEAVGAYGYTF. The DNA of the CDR3 is TGTGCCAGCAGTGAAGCGGTGGGCGCCTATGGCTACACCTTC.